What follows are 9 T cell receptor beta chains derived from one specimen sequenced in a study of cytomegalovirus exposure and HLA in healthy donors. Repertoires were generated with immunoSEQ multiplex PCR, while TCRdb's copy carries only in-frame clones and drops some. The repertoire has 150,000 to 200,000 clones, roughly 90% of them found once; the top ten carry around a tenth. Sequencing input: PBMCs. These receptors originate from a woman aged 18-29 years in good health and CMV-seropositive.

This chain connects TRBV11-3 to TRBJ1-1; tentative D call: TRBD1 (6 bases). Germline lookup yields CDR1 SGHNT and CDR2 YENEEA. This CDR3 contains 16 residues. V was cut by 0 bases and J by 1 base, with 12 bases left in between. CDR3 residues: CASSLDRGFWNTEAFF. The CDR3 DNA follows: TGTGCCAGCAGCTTAGATAGGGGGTTTTGGAACACTGAAGCTTTCTTT.

The CDR3 reads CASSRDRLNTEAFF. In DNA, the CDR3 is TGCGCCAGCAGCCGGGACAGATTGAACACTGAAGCTTTCTTT. This chain uses TRBV5-1 with TRBJ1-1; 7 bases align to TRBD1. J was trimmed by 0 bases and V by 4 bases; bases with no gene match: 3. Per germline, CDR1 SGHRS and CDR2 YFSETQ. The CDR3 sequence is 14 residues long.

Of note for this clone: The same CDR3 arises from other DNA sequences in this sample as well. This chain links TRBV7-3 with TRBJ2-2, with 8 nucleotides matching TRBD1. The CDR3 consists of 14 residues. Trimming removed 6 bases from V and 1 base from J; junction bases left unmatched: 1. Germline assignment: CDR1 SGHTA and CDR2 FQGTGA. The chain's CDR3 is CASRGQGNTGELFF. The CDR3 DNA reads as TGTGCCAGCAGAGGACAGGGGAACACCGGGGAGCTGTTTTTT.

The chain links TRBV7-9 to TRBJ2-7, with a possible D match to TRBD2 (5 bases). This CDR3 comprises 15 residues. Trimming removed 5 bases at V and 2 bases at J, with 16 bases between. Per germline, CDR1 SEHNR and CDR2 FQNEAQ (reference sequence). The DNA of the CDR3 is TGTGCCAGCAGCCCATTAGACGAGGGTCCCTACGAGCAGTACTTC. Translation: CASSPLDEGPYEQYF.

V usage is TRBV28 and J usage is TRBJ1-2; 7 bases map to TRBD1. Trimming removed 3 bases from V and 3 bases from J; junction bases left unmatched: 10. The CDR3 extends over 16 amino acids. The germline CDR1 and CDR2 sequences are MDHEN and SYDVKM. CDR3 nucleotides: TGTGCCAGCAGTTTTTTCCCGGAGGGGGCGCACTATGGCTACACCTTC. Amino acid sequence: CASSFFPEGAHYGYTF.

The chain carries TRBV2 and TRBJ1-2; D uncertain. This CDR3 contains 15 residues. V lost 8 bases, J lost 0 bases, and 16 bases lay in between. The germline V gene has CDR1 SNHLY and CDR2 FYNNEI. DNA of the CDR3: TGTGCCAGCTCCCGAGTCCTAGAGGCTAACTATGGCTACACCTTC. Protein product: CASSRVLEANYGYTF.

The chain uses TRBV25-1 and TRBJ2-3; D gene unclear. Germline V gene sequence: CDR1 MGHDK, CDR2 SYGVNS. The CDR3 consists of 12 residues. Trimming took 2 bases from V and 4 from J, leaving 4 bases between them. The CDR3 loop is CASSEPSDTQYF. The CDR3, as DNA: TGTGCCAGCAGTGAACCCTCAGATACGCAGTATTTT.

The chain carries TRBV4-1 and TRBJ2-7, with 8 bases matching TRBD2. The CDR3 contains 14 residues. In germline, CDR1 is MGHRA, CDR2 YSYEKL. V was clipped by 6 bases and J by 4 bases; unmatched bases: 8. CDR3 in amino acids: CASRGAGRGYEQYF. The CDR3 DNA follows: TGCGCCAGCAGGGGGGCCGGGAGGGGGTACGAGCAGTACTTC.

The gene calls are TRBV4-1 and TRBJ2-1; 7 nucleotides align to TRBD2. The CDR3 has 15 residues. Germline V gene sequence: CDR1 MGHRA, CDR2 YSYEKL. Trimming cost V 8 bases and J 9 bases; bases outside gene matches: 16. CDR3 sequence (DNA): TGCGCCAGCGGCGACCTTGCGGGAGTGACAATTGAGCAGTTCTTC. It translates to CASGDLAGVTIEQFF.